These 11 T cell receptor beta chains were sequenced from one sample in a study of T cell repertoires in cytomegalovirus infection. TCRdb re-called the reads with MiXCR, one entry per CDR3 protein. In the table there are 150,000 to 200,000 distinct CDR3 sequences, approximately 19% of which are singletons. Material for sequencing was PBMCs. These receptors all come from a human donor in good health (CMV status not recorded). Some clones in this sample may be carry-over from other donors' samples.

Many counts were recorded for this clonotype. V and J are TRBV7-9 and TRBJ2-7; 8 nucleotides line up with TRBD2. Germline CDR1 reads SEHNR; CDR2 reads FQNEAQ (reference sequence). J lost 3 bases, V lost 3 bases, and 7 bases had no gene match. The CDR3 spans 15 residues. The CDR3 protein is CASSFFLSGNYEQYF. The CDR3 DNA sequence: TGTGCCAGCAGCTTCTTCCTTAGCGGGAACTACGAGCAGTACTTC.

The chain uses TRBV6-6 and TRBJ2-7; D is perhaps TRBD2 (5 bases). This CDR3 is built from 16 residues. Germline assignment: CDR1 MNHNY and CDR2 SVGAGI (reference sequence). The V end was cut by 0 bases, the J end by 1 base, with 13 bases between. The CDR3 region is CASSYSGRAPSYEQYF. The CDR3 DNA reads TGTGCCAGCAGTTACTCTGGGCGGGCCCCTTCCTACGAGCAGTACTTC.

The chain has TRBV5-1 and TRBJ1-4; D is undetermined. The V end lost 4 bases, the J end lost 8 bases, and 9 bases lay between the germline ends. Germline CDR1 is SGHRS and CDR2 is YFSETQ. This CDR3 comprises 12 residues. The chain's CDR3 is CASSGVGEKLFF. The CDR3 bases are TGCGCCAGCAGCGGCGTGGGCGAAAAACTGTTTTTT.

In its sample, this clonotype was seen many times. The V gene is TRBV7-9, the J gene TRBJ1-5; D might be TRBD1 (5 bases). The CDR3 sequence is 13 residues long. Per the germline V gene, CDR1 is SEHNR and CDR2 is FQNEAQ (reference sequence). The V end was cut by 5 bases, the J end by 5 bases, with 10 bases between. The CDR3 bases are TGTGCCAGCAGCCGGGACGGCGATCAGCCCCAGCATTTT. Translation gives CASSRDGDQPQHF.

This chain joins TRBV7-3 and TRBJ2-5; D unresolved. V was trimmed by 1 base and J by 2 bases, leaving 8 bases between them. This CDR3 has 14 residues. In germline, CDR1 is SGHTA, CDR2 FQGTGA. CDR3: CASSLNYQQETQYF. In nucleotides, the CDR3 is TGTGCCAGCAGCTTAAACTACCAACAAGAGACCCAGTACTTC.

This clonotype was seen repeatedly, ten times or more. The genes are TRBV7-2 and TRBJ2-1, with 7 bases aligning to TRBD2. This CDR3 has 15 residues. Germline V gene sequence: CDR1 SGHTA, CDR2 FQGNSA. V lost 3 bases, J lost 5 bases, and 7 bases stayed unmatched. CDR3 residues: CASSLRASGDNEQFF. CDR3 in DNA: TGTGCCAGCAGCTTGAGAGCTAGCGGAGACAATGAGCAGTTCTTC.

This clonotype occurred a few times. The chain recombines TRBV6-6 with TRBJ2-7; D is unresolved. Trimming pared 6 bases from V and 1 base from J, leaving 13 bases between. CDR3 size: 14 residues. Per germline, CDR1 MNHNY and CDR2 SVGAGI (reference sequence). CDR3 coding DNA: TGTGCCAGCAGGCCTGTGGGATTTTCCTACGAGCAGTACTTC. Amino acid sequence: CASRPVGFSYEQYF.

This CDR3 is CSVGVGGSYGYTF. As DNA, the CDR3 is TGCAGCGTTGGGGTCGGGGGCTCCTATGGCTACACCTTC. The chain couples TRBV29-1 to TRBJ1-2; D is possibly TRBD1 (6 bases). Trimming shortened V by 4 bases and J by 4 bases, and 13 bases separated the two germline ends. The CDR3 loop spans 13 amino acids. Germline V CDR1 and CDR2: SQVTM, ANQGSEA.

The chain has TRBV12-3 or TRBV12-4 and TRBJ1-4; a weak D match, TRBD1 (6 bases). The CDR3 loop spans 14 amino acids. V lost 5 bases to trimming and J lost 6 bases, with 13 bases between them. CDR3 loop: CASSPTGSYEKLFF. DNA of the CDR3: TGTGCCAGCAGTCCTACAGGGAGCTATGAAAAACTGTTTTTT.

J is TRBJ2-1 and V is TRBV7-2, with D possibly being TRBD2 (5 bases). The germline gives CDR1 SGHTA, CDR2 FQGNSA. CDR3 length: 15 residues. V lost 0 bases and J lost 5, with 11 bases in between. CDR3 sequence reads: CASSLAGVGNNEQFF. CDR3 bases: TGTGCCAGCAGCTTAGCGGGAGTGGGTAACAATGAGCAGTTCTTC.

In its sample, this clonotype was seen many times. This sequence joins TRBV7-2 and TRBJ2-7; a possible D gene is TRBD2 (6 bases). V was trimmed by 5 bases and J by 2 bases, leaving 16 bases between them. Germline V gives CDR1 SGHTA, CDR2 FQGNSA. The CDR3 totals 15 residues. The CDR3 spells CASSHPSANPYEQYF. CDR3 coding DNA: TGTGCCAGCAGCCACCCTAGCGCGAACCCCTACGAGCAGTACTTC.